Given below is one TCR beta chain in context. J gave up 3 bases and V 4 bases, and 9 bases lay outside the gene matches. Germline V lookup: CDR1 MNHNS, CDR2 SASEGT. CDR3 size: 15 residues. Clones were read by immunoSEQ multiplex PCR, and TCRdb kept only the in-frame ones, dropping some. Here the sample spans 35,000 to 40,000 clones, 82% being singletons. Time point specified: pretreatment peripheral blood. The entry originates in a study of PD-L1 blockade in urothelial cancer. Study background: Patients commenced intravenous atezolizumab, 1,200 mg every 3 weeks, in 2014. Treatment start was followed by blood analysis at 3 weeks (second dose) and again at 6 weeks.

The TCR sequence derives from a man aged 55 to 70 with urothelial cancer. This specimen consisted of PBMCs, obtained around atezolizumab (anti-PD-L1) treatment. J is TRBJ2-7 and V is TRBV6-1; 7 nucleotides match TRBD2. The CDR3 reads CASSGAGTTYYEQYF. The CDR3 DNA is TGTGCCAGCAGTGGGGCCGGGACTACATACTACGAGCAGTACTTC.